A selection of T cell receptor beta chains follows, all from one sample in a study of PD-L1 blockade in urothelial cancer. The protocol was immunoSEQ multiplex PCR, while the TCRdb copy is restricted to in-frame clones and leaves out a portion. The sample consists of 35,000 to 40,000 clones, 36% of them appearing once. The sequences come from tumor tissue, collected before atezolizumab (anti-PD-L1) treatment. The receptors were gathered from a man in his sixties with urothelial cancer. Both conserved end residues are part of each CDR3. Fields, in order: J gene, D gene, clone size, V gene, CDR3 protein, CDR3 DNA. A D gene is named only where the DNA matches it firmly. Clone size is given for some rows only: seen once, a few or many times, or a class if the clone is expanded.

TRBJ1-3 | - | - | TRBV11-3 | CASSYPGLGHTIYF | TGTGCCAGCAGCTACCCGGGCTTAGGGCACACCATATATTTT
TRBJ1-3 | - | few | TRBV10-3 | CAISESRGRGGNTIYF | TGTGCCATCAGTGAGTCCCGGGGCCGGGGTGGAAACACCATATATTTT
TRBJ1-5 | TRBD1 | - | TRBV19 | CASSNDRVVYSNQPQHF | TGTGCCAGTAGTAATGACAGGGTTGTTTATAGCAATCAGCCCCAGCATTTT
TRBJ2-3 | TRBD2 | - | TRBV19 | CASSKVGGAGTDTQYF | TGTGCCAGTAGTAAAGTGGGAGGGGCTGGCACAGATACGCAGTATTTT
TRBJ2-1 | - | many | TRBV1 | CASSQEGTSGVRNEQFF | TGCGCCAGCAGCCAAGAGGGGACTAGCGGGGTCAGGAATGAGCAGTTCTTC
TRBJ2-7 | - | - | TRBV5-1 | CASSLSRDIYEQYF | TGCGCCAGCAGCTTAAGCCGGGACATCTACGAGCAGTACTTC
TRBJ1-5 | TRBD1 | few | TRBV19 | CASRLMGQGFNQPQHF | TGTGCCAGTAGACTCATGGGACAGGGATTCAATCAGCCCCAGCATTTT
TRBJ1-4 | TRBD1 | - | TRBV28 | CASSTPGQGDEKLFF | TGTGCCAGCAGTACACCGGGACAGGGGGATGAAAAACTGTTTTTT
TRBJ2-1 | - | - | TRBV19 | CASSKWAGDHHEQFF | TGTGCCAGTAGTAAATGGGCAGGGGACCACCATGAGCAGTTCTTC
TRBJ2-1 | TRBD1 | - | TRBV11-3 | CASSLVGQGYEQFF | TGTGCCAGCAGCTTGGTCGGACAGGGGTATGAGCAGTTCTTC
TRBJ1-1 | - | - | TRBV14 | CASSQVGGARTEAFF | TGTGCCAGCAGCCAAGTCGGGGGGGCTAGAACTGAAGCTTTCTTT
TRBJ2-6 | - | - | TRBV27 | CASSSTQGSGANVLTF | TGTGCCAGCAGCTCTACCCAGGGGTCCGGGGCCAACGTCCTGACTTTC
TRBJ2-5 | TRBD2 | few | TRBV14 | CASSPGTSGAGTQYF | TGTGCCAGCAGCCCCGGGACTAGCGGGGCAGGGACCCAGTACTTC